The sequence of this T cell receptor (beta chain) was determined in a study of T-cell reconstitution after alpha-beta-depleted transplantation in children. CDR3 length: 16 amino acids. V shed 0 bases and J shed 11 bases, with 19 bases lying between them. Germline V lookup: CDR1 LNHNV, CDR2 YYDKDF (reference sequence). This clonotype was counted many times. TCRbeta library preparation incorporated unique molecular identifiers. TCRdb called the PCR reads again in MiXCR, with one record for every CDR3 protein. The sample lists fewer than 550,000 distinct CDR3 sequences; roughly a tenth were seen once. The sequenced sample was PBMCs, obtained before TCRalphabeta/CD19-depleted stem cell transplant. The source is a child younger than 10 with inherited bone marrow failure, due to receive a stem cell transplant. V is TRBV15 and J is TRBJ2-2; the D gene is possibly TRBD2 (7 bases). CDR3: CATSREPTRGRGELFF. DNA for the CDR3: TGTGCCACCAGCAGAGAGCCCACAAGGGGGAGGGGCGAGCTGTTTTTT.